These T cell receptor beta chains were read from a single sample in a study of regulatory T cells in long-lasting Graves disease. TCRdb ran MiXCR on the multiplex PCR reads and lists one entry per CDR3 protein. The repertoire holds some 460,000 distinct CDR3 sequences, around 16% seen once, with about 12% in the top ten. The sample was also linked to a second study, of T cells in Graves' hyperthyroidism and ophthalmopathy.

Material: peripheral blood mononuclear cells (PBMCs), obtained at new diagnosis, from a patient treated with antithyroid drugs. The receptors come from a man in his forties with Graves disease. The conserved cysteine and the conserved F or W are not part of the CDR3 here. The order of the fields is V gene, D gene, CDR3 length, CDR3 protein. D genes are given only for firm matches.

V: TRBV6-1; D: NA; length: 11; CDR3: ASSGRGRNEQF
V: TRBV28; D: NA; length: 12; CDR3: ASRNGLRGDTQY
V: TRBV28; D: TRBD1; length: 13; CDR3: ASYQGASSNYGYT
V: TRBV5-1; D: NA; length: 13; CDR3: ASSERQSGGYGYT
V: TRBV5-6; D: NA; length: 13; CDR3: ASSSWGAFGYEQY
V: TRBV6-2/TRBV6-3; D: NA; length: 12; CDR3: ASRGQRGAGELF
V: TRBV27; D: TRBD2; length: 13; CDR3: ASSSGLEAHQTQY
V: TRBV20-1; D: NA; length: 13; CDR3: SARDRAIDNSPLH
V: TRBV30; D: NA; length: 11; CDR3: AWSPNSYNEQF
V: TRBV6-1; D: TRBD2; length: 14; CDR3: ASRTTSSRSYNEQF
V: TRBV15; D: NA; length: 15; CDR3: ATSRDGAGRGREKLF
V: TRBV27; D: NA; length: 9; CDR3: ASSPRFEQY
V: TRBV11-2; D: NA; length: 13; CDR3: ASSLLRDLNSPLH
V: TRBV14; D: TRBD2; length: 13; CDR3: ASSQGLAVYNEQF
V: TRBV6-1; D: NA; length: 8; CDR3: ANGDWGYT
V: TRBV5-1; D: NA; length: 10; CDR3: ASRGPDTEAF
V: TRBV2; D: NA; length: 13; CDR3: ASSVVGKAPDTQY
V: TRBV3-1; D: NA; length: 9; CDR3: ASGIRETQY
V: TRBV11-2; D: NA; length: 14; CDR3: ASSLAGRYSYNEQF
V: TRBV6-5; D: NA; length: 11; CDR3: ASSYSRGTNLY
V: TRBV3-1; D: NA; length: 10; CDR3: ASSQQYNEQF
V: TRBV11-2; D: NA; length: 12; CDR3: ASSSREALNEQF
V: TRBV28; D: NA; length: 11; CDR3: ASSPRTDYEQY